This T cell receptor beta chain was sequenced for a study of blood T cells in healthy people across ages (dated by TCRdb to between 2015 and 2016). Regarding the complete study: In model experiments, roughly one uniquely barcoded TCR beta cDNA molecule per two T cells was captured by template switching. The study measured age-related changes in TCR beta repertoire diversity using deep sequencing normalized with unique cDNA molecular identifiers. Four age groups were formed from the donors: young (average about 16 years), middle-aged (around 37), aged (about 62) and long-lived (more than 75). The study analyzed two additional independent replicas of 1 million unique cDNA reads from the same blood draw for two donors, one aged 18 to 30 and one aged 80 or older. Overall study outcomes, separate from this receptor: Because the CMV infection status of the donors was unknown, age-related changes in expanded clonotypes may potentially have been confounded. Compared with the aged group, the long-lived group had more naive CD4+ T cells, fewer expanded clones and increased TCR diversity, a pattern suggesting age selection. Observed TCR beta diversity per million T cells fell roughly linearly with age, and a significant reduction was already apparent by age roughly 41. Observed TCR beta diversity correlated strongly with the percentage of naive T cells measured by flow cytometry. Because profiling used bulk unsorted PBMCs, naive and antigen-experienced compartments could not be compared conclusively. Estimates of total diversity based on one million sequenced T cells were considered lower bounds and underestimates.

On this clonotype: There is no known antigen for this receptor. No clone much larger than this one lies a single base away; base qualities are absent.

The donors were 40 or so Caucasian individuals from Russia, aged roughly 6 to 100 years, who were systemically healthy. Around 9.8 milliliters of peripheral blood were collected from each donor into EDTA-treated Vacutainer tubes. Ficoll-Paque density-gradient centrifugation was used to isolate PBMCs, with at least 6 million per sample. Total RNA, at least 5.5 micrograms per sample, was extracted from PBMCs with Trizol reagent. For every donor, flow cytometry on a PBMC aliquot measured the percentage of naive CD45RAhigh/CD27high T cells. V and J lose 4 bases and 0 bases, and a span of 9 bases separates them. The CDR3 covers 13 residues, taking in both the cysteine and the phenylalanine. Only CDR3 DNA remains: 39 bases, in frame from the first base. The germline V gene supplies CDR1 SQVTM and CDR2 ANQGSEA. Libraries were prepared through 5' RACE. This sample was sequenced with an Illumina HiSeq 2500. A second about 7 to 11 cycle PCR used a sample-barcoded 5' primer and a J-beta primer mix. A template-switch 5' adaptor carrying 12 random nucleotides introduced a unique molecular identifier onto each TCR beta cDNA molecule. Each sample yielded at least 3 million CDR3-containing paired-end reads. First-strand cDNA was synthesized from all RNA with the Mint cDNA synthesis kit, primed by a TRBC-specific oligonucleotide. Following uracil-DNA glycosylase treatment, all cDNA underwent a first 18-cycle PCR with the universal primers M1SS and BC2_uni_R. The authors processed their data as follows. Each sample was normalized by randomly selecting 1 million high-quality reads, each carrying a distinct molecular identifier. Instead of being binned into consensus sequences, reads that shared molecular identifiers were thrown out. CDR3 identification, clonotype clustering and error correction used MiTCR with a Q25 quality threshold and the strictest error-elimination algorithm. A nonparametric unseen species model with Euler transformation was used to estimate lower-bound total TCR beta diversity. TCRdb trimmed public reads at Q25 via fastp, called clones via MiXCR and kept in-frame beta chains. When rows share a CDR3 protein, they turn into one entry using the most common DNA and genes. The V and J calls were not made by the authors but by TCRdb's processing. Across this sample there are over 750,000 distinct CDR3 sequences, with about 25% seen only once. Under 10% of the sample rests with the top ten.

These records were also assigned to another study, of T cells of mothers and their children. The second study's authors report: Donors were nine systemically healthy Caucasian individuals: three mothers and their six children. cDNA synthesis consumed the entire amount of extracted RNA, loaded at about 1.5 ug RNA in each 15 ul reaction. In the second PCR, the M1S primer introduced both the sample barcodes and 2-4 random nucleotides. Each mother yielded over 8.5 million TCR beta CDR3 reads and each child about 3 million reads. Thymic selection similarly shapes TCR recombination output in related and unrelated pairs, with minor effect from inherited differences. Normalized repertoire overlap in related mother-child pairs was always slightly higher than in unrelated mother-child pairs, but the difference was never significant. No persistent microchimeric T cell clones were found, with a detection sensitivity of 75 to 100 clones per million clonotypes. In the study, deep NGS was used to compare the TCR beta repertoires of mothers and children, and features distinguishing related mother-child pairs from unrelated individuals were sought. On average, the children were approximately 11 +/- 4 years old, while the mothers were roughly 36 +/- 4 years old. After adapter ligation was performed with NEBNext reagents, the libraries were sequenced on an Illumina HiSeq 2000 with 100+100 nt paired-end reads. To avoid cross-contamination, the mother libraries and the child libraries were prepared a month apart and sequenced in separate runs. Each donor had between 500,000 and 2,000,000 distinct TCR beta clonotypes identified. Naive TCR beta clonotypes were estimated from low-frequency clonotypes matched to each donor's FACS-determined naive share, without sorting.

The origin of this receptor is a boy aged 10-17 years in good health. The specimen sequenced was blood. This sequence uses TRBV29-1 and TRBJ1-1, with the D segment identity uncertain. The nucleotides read TGCAGCGTTGGTGGGAAGATGAACACTGAAGCTTTCTTT. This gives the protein CSVGGKMNTEAFF.